This T cell receptor (beta chain) was retrieved from a study of T cells in Graves' hyperthyroidism and ophthalmopathy. Study-wide findings and caveats: Most thyroid clonotypes expanded above 0.001 were also detected in blood.

Regarding this clonotype: Its antigen is not known.

Authors of the study amplified TCR beta CDR3 regions from RNA transcripts. TCR CDR3 regions were first amplified by RT-PCR with HTBI primers. TCRdb processed the multiplex PCR reads anew with MiXCR; each CDR3 protein has one entry. The sample lists around 690,000 distinct CDR3 sequences; approximately 15% were seen once. The germline V gene has CDR1 GTSNPN and CDR2 SVGIG (reference sequence). This CDR3 region has 15 residues. V was trimmed by 8 bases and J by 5 bases, leaving 24 bases between them. The V gene is TRBV30, the J gene TRBJ1-1; maybe TRBD1 (6 bases). The TCR was taken from a man aged 50-60 years with Graves' hyperthyroidism. Material: blood. The CDR3 reads CAQTFLGARGTEAFF. The CDR3 DNA reads as TGTGCCCAAACCTTCTTGGGGGCGAGAGGGACTGAAGCTTTCTTT.